This T cell receptor (beta chain) was documented in a study of T cells in Graves' hyperthyroidism and ophthalmopathy. Findings of the study overall: Model predictions of ophthalmopathy came a median roughly 6.4 months before onset. Clonotypes that were expanded in thyroid above 0.001 mostly appeared in blood too.

There are many counts of this clonotype. What it recognizes is unknown. From RNA transcripts, TCR beta CDR3 regions were amplified. The study used the HTBI primer set for a first-round RT-PCR of the TCR CDR3. MiXCR, run by TCRdb on the multiplex PCR reads, gives a single entry per CDR3 protein. The table records approximately 630,000 distinct CDR3 sequences, roughly 17% of them present only once. The V gene's germline CDR1 is SEHNR and CDR2 FQNEAQ (reference sequence). There are 15 residues in the CDR3. J was trimmed by 7 bases and V by 3 bases; bases with no gene match: 5. The chain uses TRBV7-9 and TRBJ2-1, with 11 bases lining up with TRBD2. This clonotype was obtained from a woman under 40 with Graves' hyperthyroidism. Sequenced: blood. The CDR3 spells CASSFSGRGRNEQFF. CDR3 DNA: TGTGCCAGCAGCTTTAGCGGGAGGGGGCGGAATGAGCAGTTCTTC.